This T cell receptor beta chain stems from a study of cytomegalovirus exposure and HLA in healthy donors. Points from the study as a whole: CMV serostatus was the sole immune exposure data available. High specificity and sensitivity for cytomegalovirus status were reported for the classifier. The study listed 164 cytomegalovirus-associated TCR beta chains. In vitro confirmation showed three CMV-associated chains to be CMV antigen specific.

The PCR contained 60 Vbeta and 13 Jbeta primers. Clones were sequenced by immunoSEQ multiplex PCR, and TCRdb holds only the in-frame ones, with some missing. The data contain 150,000 to 200,000 clones, 80% to 85% of them singletons. Germline V gene lookup returns CDR1 SGHVS and CDR2 FNYEAQ. CDR3 length equals 14 residues. V was cut by 1 base and J by 1 base, with 7 bases left in between. This clone was seen a handful of times. Its antigen remains unidentified. Sequencing was carried out using PBMCs. The sequence derives from a woman aged 40 to 50 in good health and CMV-seronegative. The chain links TRBV7-6 to TRBJ1-2, with D uncertain. CDR3 nucleotide sequence: TGTGCCAGCAGCTTAGAGAGCGGTAACTATGGCTACACCTTC. Its protein is CASSLESGNYGYTF.